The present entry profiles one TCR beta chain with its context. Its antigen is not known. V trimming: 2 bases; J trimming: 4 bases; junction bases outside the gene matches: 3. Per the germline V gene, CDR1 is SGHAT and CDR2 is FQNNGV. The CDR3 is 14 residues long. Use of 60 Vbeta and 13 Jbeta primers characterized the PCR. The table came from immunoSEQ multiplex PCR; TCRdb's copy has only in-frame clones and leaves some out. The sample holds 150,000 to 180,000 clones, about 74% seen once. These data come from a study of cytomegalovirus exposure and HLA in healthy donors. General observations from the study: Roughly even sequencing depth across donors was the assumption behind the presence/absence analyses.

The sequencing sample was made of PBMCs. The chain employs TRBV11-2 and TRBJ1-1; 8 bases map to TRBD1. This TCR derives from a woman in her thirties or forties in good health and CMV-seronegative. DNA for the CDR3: TGTGCCAGCAGCTTACAGGGGGCGGGCACTGAAGCTTTCTTT. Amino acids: CASSLQGAGTEAFF.